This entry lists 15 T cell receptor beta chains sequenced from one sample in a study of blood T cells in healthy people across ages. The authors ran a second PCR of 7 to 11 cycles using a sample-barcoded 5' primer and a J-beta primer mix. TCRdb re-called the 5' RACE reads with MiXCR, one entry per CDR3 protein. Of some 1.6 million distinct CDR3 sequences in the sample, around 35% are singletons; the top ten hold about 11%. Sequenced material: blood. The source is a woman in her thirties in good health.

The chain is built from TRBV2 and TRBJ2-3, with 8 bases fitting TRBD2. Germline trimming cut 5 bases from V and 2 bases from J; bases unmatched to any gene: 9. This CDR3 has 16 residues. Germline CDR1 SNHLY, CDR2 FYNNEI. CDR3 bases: TGTGCCAGCAGTCCGATATTAGCGGGGTTCACAGATACGCAGTATTTT. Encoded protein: CASSPILAGFTDTQYF.

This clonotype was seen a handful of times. The CDR3 loop reads CASSPYGGAGTYEQYF. DNA of the CDR3: TGTGCCAGCAGTCCGTATGGCGGAGCGGGGACCTACGAGCAGTACTTC. V gene TRBV6-2 or TRBV6-3 combines with J gene TRBJ2-7; the match to TRBD2 covers 7 bases. The CDR3 is 16 residues long. The germline gives CDR1 MNHEY, CDR2 SVGEGT. V shed 5 bases, J shed 2 bases, and the junction held 12 bases outside the gene matches.

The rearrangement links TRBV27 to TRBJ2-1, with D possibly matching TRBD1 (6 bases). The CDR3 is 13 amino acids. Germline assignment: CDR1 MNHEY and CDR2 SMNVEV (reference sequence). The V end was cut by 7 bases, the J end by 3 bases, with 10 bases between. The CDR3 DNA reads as TGTGCCAGCACCGGACAGAACTACAATGAGCAGTTCTTC. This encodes CASTGQNYNEQFF.

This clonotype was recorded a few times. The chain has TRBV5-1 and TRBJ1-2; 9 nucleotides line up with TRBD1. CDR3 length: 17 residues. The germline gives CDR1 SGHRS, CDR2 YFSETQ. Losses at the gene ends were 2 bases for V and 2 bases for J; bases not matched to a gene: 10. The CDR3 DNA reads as TGCGCCAGCAGCTTACTCCCGGGACAGGGAACCAACTATGGCTACACCTTC. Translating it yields CASSLLPGQGTNYGYTF.

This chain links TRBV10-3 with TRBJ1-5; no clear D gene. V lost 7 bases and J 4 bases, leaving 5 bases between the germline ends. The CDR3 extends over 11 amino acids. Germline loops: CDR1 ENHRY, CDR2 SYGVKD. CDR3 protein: CAIMGNQPQHF. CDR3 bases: TGTGCCATCATGGGGAATCAGCCCCAGCATTTT.

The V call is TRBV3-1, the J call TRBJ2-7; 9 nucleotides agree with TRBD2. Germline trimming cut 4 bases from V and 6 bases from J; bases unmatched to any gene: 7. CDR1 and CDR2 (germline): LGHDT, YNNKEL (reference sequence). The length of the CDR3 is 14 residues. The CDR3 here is CASSRGRGGLEQYF. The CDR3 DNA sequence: TGTGCCAGCAGCCGCGGGCGGGGGGGCCTCGAGCAGTACTTC.

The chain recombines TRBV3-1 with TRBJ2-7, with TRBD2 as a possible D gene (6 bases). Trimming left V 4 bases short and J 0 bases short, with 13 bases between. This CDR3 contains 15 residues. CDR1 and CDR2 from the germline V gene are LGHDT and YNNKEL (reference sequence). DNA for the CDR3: TGTGCCAGCAGCCCTGGACTCGGGGGCTCCTACGAGCAGTACTTC. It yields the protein CASSPGLGGSYEQYF.

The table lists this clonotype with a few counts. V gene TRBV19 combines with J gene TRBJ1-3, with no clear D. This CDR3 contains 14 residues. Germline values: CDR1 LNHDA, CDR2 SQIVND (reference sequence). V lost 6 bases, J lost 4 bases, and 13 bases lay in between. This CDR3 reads CASRTVGGGNTIYF. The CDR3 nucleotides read TGTGCCAGTAGAACCGTAGGCGGAGGAAACACCATATATTTT.

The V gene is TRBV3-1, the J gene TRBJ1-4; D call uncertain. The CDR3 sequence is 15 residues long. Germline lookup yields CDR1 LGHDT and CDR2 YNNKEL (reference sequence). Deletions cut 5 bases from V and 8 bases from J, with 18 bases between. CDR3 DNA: TGTGCCAGCAGCTATACACGCGGGATTCGAGAAAAACTGTTTTTT. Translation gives CASSYTRGIREKLFF.

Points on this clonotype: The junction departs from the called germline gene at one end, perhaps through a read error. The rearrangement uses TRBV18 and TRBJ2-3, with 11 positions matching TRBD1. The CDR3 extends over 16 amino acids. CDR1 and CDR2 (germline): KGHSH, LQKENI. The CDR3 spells CASPPGTGGFTDTQYF. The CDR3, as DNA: TGTGCCAGCCCACCAGGGACAGGGGGATTCACAGATACGCAGTATTTT.

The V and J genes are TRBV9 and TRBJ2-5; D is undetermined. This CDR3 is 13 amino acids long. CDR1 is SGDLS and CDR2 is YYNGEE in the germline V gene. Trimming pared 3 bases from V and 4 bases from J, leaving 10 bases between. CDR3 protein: CASSDEAAETQYF. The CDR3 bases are TGTGCCAGCAGCGACGAGGCAGCAGAGACCCAGTACTTC. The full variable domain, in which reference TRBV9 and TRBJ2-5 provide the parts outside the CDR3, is DSGVTQTPKHLITATGQRVTLRCSPRSGDLSVYWYQQSLDQGLQFLIQYYNGEERAKGNILERFSAQQFPDLHSELNLSSLELGDSALYFCASSDEAAETQYFGPGTRLLVL.

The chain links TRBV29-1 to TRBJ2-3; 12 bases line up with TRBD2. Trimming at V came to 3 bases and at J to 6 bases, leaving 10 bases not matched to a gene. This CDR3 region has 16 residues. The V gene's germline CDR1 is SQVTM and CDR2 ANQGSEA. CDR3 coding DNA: TGCAGCGTTGACGGACTAGCGGGAACCCCGGCCGATACGCAGTATTTT. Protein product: CSVDGLAGTPADTQYF.

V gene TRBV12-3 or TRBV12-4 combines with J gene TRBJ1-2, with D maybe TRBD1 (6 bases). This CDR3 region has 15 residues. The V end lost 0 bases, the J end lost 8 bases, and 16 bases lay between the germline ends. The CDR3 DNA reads TGTGCCAGCAGTTTAGCCCCCCACAGGGTGGGCGGCTACACCTTC. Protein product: CASSLAPHRVGGYTF.

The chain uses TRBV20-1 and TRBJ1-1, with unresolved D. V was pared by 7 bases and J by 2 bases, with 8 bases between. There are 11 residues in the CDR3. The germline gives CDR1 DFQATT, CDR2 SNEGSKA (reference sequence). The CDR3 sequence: CSGLRNTEAFF. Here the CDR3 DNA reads TGCAGTGGTTTGCGAAACACTGAAGCTTTCTTT.

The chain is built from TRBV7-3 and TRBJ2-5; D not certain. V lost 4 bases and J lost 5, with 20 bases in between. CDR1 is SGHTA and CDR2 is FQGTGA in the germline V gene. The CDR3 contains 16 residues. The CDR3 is CASSSLVLFSEETQYF. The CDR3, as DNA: TGTGCCAGCAGCTCCCTCGTTCTGTTCTCTGAGGAGACCCAGTACTTC.